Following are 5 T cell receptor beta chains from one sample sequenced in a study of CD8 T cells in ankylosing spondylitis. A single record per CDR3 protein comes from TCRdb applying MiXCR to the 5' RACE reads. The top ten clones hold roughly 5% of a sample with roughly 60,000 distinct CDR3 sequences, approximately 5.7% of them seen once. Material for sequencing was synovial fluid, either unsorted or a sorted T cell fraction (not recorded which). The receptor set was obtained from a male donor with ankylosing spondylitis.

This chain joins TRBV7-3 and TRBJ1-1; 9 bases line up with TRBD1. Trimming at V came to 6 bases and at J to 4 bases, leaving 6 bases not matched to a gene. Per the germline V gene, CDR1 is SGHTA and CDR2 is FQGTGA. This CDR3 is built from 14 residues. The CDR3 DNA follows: TGTGCCAGCAGTGATACAGGGGGCATCACTGAAGCTTTCTTT. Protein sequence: CASSDTGGITEAFF.

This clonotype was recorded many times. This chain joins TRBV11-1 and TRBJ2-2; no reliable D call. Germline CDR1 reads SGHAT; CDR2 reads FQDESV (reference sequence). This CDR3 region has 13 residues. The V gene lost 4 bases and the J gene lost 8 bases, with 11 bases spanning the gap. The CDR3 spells CASSSVRVGELFF. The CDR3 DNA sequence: TGTGCCAGCAGCTCCGTTAGAGTTGGGGAGCTGTTTTTT.

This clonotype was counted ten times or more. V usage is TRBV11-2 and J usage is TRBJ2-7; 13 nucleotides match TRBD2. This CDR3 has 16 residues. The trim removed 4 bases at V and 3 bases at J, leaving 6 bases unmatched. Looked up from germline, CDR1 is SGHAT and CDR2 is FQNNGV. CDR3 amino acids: CASSWGTSGTNYEQYF. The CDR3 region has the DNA TGTGCCAGCAGCTGGGGGACTAGCGGGACCAACTACGAGCAGTACTTC.

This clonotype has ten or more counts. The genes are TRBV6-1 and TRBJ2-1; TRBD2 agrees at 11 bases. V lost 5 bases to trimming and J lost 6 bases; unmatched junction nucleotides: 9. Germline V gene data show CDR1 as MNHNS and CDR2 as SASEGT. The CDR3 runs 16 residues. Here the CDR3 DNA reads TGTGCCAGCAGTCGCTATAGCGGGAGGGCACCCAATGAGCAGTTCTTC. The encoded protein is CASSRYSGRAPNEQFF.

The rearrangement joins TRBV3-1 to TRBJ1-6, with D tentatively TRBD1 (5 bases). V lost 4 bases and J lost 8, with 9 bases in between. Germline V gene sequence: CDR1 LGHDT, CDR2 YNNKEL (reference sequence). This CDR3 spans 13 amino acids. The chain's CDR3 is CASSPRGDSPLHF. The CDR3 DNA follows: TGTGCCAGCAGCCCACGGGGGGATTCACCCCTCCACTTT.